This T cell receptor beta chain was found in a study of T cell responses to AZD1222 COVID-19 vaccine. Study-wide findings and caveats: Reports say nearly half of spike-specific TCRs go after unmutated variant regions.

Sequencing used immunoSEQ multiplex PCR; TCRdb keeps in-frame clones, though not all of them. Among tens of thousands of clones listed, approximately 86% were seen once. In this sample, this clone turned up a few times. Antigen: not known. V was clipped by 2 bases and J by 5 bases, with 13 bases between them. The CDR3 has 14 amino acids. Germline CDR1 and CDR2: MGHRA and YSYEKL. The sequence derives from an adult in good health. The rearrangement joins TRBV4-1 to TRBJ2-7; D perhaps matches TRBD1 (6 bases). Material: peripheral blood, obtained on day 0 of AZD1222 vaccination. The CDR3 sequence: CASSQKQGDHEQYF. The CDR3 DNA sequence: TGCGCCAGCAGCCAAAAACAGGGAGACCACGAGCAGTACTTC.